This T cell receptor (beta chain) was obtained from a study of T-cell reconstitution after alpha-beta-depleted transplantation in children. The CDR3 totals 15 residues. Per germline, CDR1 SGDLS and CDR2 YYNGEE. V lost 0 bases, J lost 6 bases, and 6 bases stayed unmatched. The sample holds a few counts of this clonotype. Its antigen is as yet unknown. Study-wide findings and caveats: Some patients' high day-60 TCRbeta diversity was traced to surviving recipient T cells and thymic progenitors.

Library preparation (for TCRbeta) was performed with unique molecular identifiers. TCRdb analysed the PCR reads with MiXCR anew, one entry per CDR3 protein. The sample shows under 450,000 distinct CDR3 sequences, roughly 15% of them seen only once. This sequence originates from a boy in the first two years of life who had a stem cell transplant for Wiskott-Aldrich syndrome, so the T cells may come from the graft donor. Sequenced material: PBMCs, mostly from graft donor cells, taken 360 days after TCRalphabeta/CD19-depleted stem cell transplant. The chain recombines TRBV9 with TRBJ2-7; 10 nucleotides line up with TRBD2. CDR3 DNA: TGTGCCAGCAGCGTAGCTCCGGGACTAGCGTTCGAGCAGTACTTC. Its protein is CASSVAPGLAFEQYF.